This T cell receptor (beta chain) was retrieved from a study of molecular identifiers for immune sequencing clone quantification. Study at large: Replicates partitioned RNA from approximately 20,000 or 100,000 naive CD8 cells into five parts, sequencing four.

Germline V gives CDR1 SGHDN, CDR2 FVKESK. With 8 bases removed from V and 5 bases from J, the gap between germline ends came to 15 bases. This CDR3 is 14 amino acids long. Study-wide results and caveats: Over 99% of effector molecules, but under 1% in naive cells, were held by clones with more than 20 RNA copies.

From the PCR reads, TCRdb called clonotypes with MiXCR, one entry per CDR3 protein. The sample gives hundreds of thousands of distinct CDR3 sequences, around 21% of which show up once; about 0.81% is in the top ten. Points on this clonotype: Its antigen is still unknown. With a much larger clone just one base away, this may be a read error.

The sequence derives from a human donor in good health. Some libraries in this study had Jurkat cell RNA spiked in. Sequenced: naive CD8+ T cells from blood, with Jurkat cell RNA spiked in. The subset denotes: FACS-sorted CD8+CD4-CCR7+CD45RA+ naive T cells. The V gene is TRBV14, the J gene TRBJ2-2; D may correspond to TRBD1 or TRBD2 (6 bases each). CDR3 region: CASAGHTATGELFF. The CDR3 DNA sequence: TGTGCCAGCGCGGGACACACAGCTACCGGGGAGCTGTTTTTT.